The 10 T cell receptor beta chains in this list originate from one sample, sequenced in a study of blood T cells in healthy people across ages. PCR was performed a second time for roughly 7 to 12 cycles using a sample-barcoded 5' primer and a J-beta primer mix. One entry per CDR3 protein results from TCRdb running MiXCR on the 5' RACE reads. The sample has under 2 million distinct CDR3 sequences, roughly 32% seen once. Sequences were obtained from blood. These TCRs come from a woman in her 30s in good health.

The chain couples TRBV6-5 to TRBJ2-1; 9 bases map to TRBD1. V was clipped by 7 bases and J by 9 bases; unmatched bases: 7. Per germline, CDR1 MNHEY and CDR2 SVGAGI. The CDR3 runs to 13 residues. The CDR3 region has the DNA TGTGCCAGCACTCAACAGGGGGCTCTTGAGCAGTTCTTC. As protein: CASTQQGALEQFF.

This chain connects TRBV5-1 to TRBJ2-7; 10 bases align to TRBD1. The J call may be wrong; the DNA end is better matched by TRBJ2-5. CDR1 is SGHRS, CDR2 YFSETQ, per germline. The length of the CDR3 is 15 residues. The CDR3 is CASSVWTGGQETQYF. The CDR3 DNA reads TGCGCCAGCAGCGTCTGGACAGGGGGTCAAGAGACCCAGTACTTC.

This clonotype occurred a few times. The genes are TRBV7-9 and TRBJ2-1; TRBD1 matches at 8 bases. V dropped 8 bases and J dropped 7; count of bases not matched to a gene: 7. Germline assignment: CDR1 SEHNR and CDR2 FQNEAQ (reference sequence). The CDR3 consists of 13 residues. The CDR3 nucleotides read TGTGCCAGCGTAGACAGGGGTGGAAATGAGCAGTTCTTC. The encoded protein is CASVDRGGNEQFF.

The chain couples TRBV6-2 or TRBV6-3 to TRBJ2-3; D may be TRBD2 (6 bases). Germline loops: CDR1 MNHEY, CDR2 SVGEGT. Between the trimmed V and J ends, which lost 1 base and 4 bases, there was a span of 18 bases. The CDR3 consists of 17 residues. The CDR3 reads CASSYYGLPRRADTQYF. The CDR3 DNA reads TGTGCCAGCAGTTACTATGGCCTCCCCCGGAGGGCAGATACGCAGTATTTT.

This clonotype has only a few counts. V is TRBV3-1 and J is TRBJ1-2, with 7 nucleotides matching TRBD1. Losses at the gene ends were 1 base for V and 10 bases for J; bases not matched to a gene: 12. Germline V CDR1 and CDR2: LGHDT, YNNKEL (reference sequence). The CDR3 contains 15 residues. The CDR3 DNA is TGTGCCAGCAGCCAAGGCGACAGGGACCTTATGGACTACACCTTC. Translated: CASSQGDRDLMDYTF.

Concerning this clonotype: The junction does not match germline at one end; this may be a read error. The rearrangement links TRBV29-1 to TRBJ1-1; TRBD1 aligns across 11 bases. The CDR3 extends over 13 amino acids. Per germline, CDR1 SQVTM and CDR2 ANQGSEA. DNA for the CDR3: TGCGGCGTTGGGGACAGGGGGATCCCTGAAGCTTTCTTT. Translating it yields CGVGDRGIPEAFF. Together with reference TRBV29-1 and TRBJ1-1, the CDR3 gives the full variable domain: SAVISQKPSRDICQRGTSLTIQCQVDSQVTMMFWYRQQPGQSLTLIATANQGSEATYESGFVIDKFPISRPNLTFSTLTVSNMSPEDSSIYLCGVGDRGIPEAFFGQGTRLTVV.

In its sample, this clonotype was seen a few times. The gene calls are TRBV7-2 and TRBJ1-2; a weak D match, TRBD1 (5 bases). Trimming removed 5 bases at V and 7 bases at J, with 17 bases between. CDR3 size: 14 residues. The germline V gene encodes CDR1 SGHTA and CDR2 FQGNSA. The CDR3 region has the DNA TGTGCCAGCAGCCCGCCTGCCGCGGGGGGTGGCTACACCTTC. Encoded protein: CASSPPAAGGGYTF.

This chain links TRBV5-4 with TRBJ2-3, with 16 bases identical to TRBD2. CDR1 and CDR2 (germline): SGHNT, YYREEE (reference sequence). The CDR3 is made up of 19 amino acids. Unmatched junction bases numbered 8, after V lost 4 bases and J lost 0 bases. CDR3 bases: TGTGCCAGCAGCGGGACCCCGGGACTAGCGGGGGGGAGCACAGATACGCAGTATTTT. This codes for CASSGTPGLAGGSTDTQYF.

The J gene is TRBJ1-6, the V gene TRBV10-3; D gene ambiguous. Trimming left V 3 bases short and J 0 bases short, with 12 bases between. CDR1 is ENHRY, CDR2 SYGVKD, per germline. The CDR3 is 17 residues long. The CDR3 DNA reads TGTGCCATCAGTGATAGCAGCCAGAGCTCCTATAATTCACCCCTCCACTTT. It codes for CAISDSSQSSYNSPLHF.

This clonotype was counted between two and nine times. The V and J genes are TRBV20-1 and TRBJ1-2; D ambiguous. Germline V gene lookup returns CDR1 DFQATT and CDR2 SNEGSKA (reference sequence). The CDR3 spans 15 residues. Trimming took 6 bases from V and 4 from J, leaving 21 bases between them. In DNA form, the CDR3 reads TGCAGTGCCGTGTCCCCGGGCTTGGGTAGCTATGGCTACACCTTC. Translating it yields CSAVSPGLGSYGYTF.